The TCR beta chain under discussion was sequenced for a study of blood T cells in healthy people across ages. Whole-study findings and limits: Donors of long life had a larger count of naive CD4+ cells and greater diversity than aged donors.

Alongside a J-beta primer mix, a sample-barcoded 5' primer served in a second PCR lasting 7 to 11 cycles. Via MiXCR, TCRdb re-called the 5' RACE reads, giving one row per CDR3 protein. Among more than 650,000 distinct CDR3 sequences listed, roughly 24% were seen once. The ends were cut back, 5 bases at V and 0 bases at J, with 26 bases in the middle. This CDR3 has 19 residues. This clonotype was recorded a few times. Its matching antigen is unknown. The same data also went into a second study, on T cells of mothers and their children.

This chain links TRBV12-3 or TRBV12-4 with TRBJ2-7, with D possibly matching TRBD1 (6 bases). The sequenced material came from blood. This TCR came from a boy aged 5-17 years in good health. CDR3 protein: CASSTRQPMTGSSSYEQYF. For the CDR3, the DNA is TGTGCCAGCAGTACTAGACAGCCCATGACAGGCTCAAGCTCCTACGAGCAGTACTTC.